This T cell receptor (beta chain) emerged from a study of Ad26.COV2.S vaccination and SARS-CoV-2 variants. Study-level background: The COV1001 Ad26.COV2.S trial arm included the donor.

The treatment: some 19 received Ad26.COV2.S at low or high dose, single or two shots; about 5 received placebo; per-sample allocation not given. Sampling was performed 63 days after the first vaccine or placebo injection. At a Boston site, the person donating was an adult of 18-55 years. The vaccine delivered Wuhan-strain SARS-CoV-2 spike through an Ad26 vector. The method was immunoSEQ multiplex PCR; TCRdb's version includes in-frame clones alone and lacks a portion of them. The data show roughly 300,000 clones, 86% seen once. Study results and caveats: Those who received vaccine or placebo ended up with similar non-spike TCR breadth.

Germline CDR1 MDHEN, CDR2 SYDVKM. The CDR3 has 18 amino acids. The V and J ends lost 4 bases and 5 bases respectively, with 24 bases between them. As concerns this clone: Its specificity is not known.

This rearrangement joins TRBV28 to TRBJ1-5; no firm D call. This sequence originates from a person aged 18 to 59 who received the Ad26.COV2.S COVID-19 vaccine or a placebo. This specimen was peripheral blood, taken in a trial of Ad26.COV2.S vaccine versus placebo. This CDR3 is CASSSPSEIDAGHQPQHF. CDR3 DNA sequence: TGTGCCAGCAGTTCACCTTCTGAGATCGATGCGGGCCATCAGCCCCAGCATTTT.